This entry is about one T cell receptor (beta chain). Clones were sequenced by immunoSEQ multiplex PCR, and TCRdb holds only the in-frame ones, with some missing. Of about 660,000 clones in the sample, more than 70% were seen once. This record belongs to a study of shared T cell receptors in the human thymus. Germline CDR1 reads LGHNA; CDR2 reads YSLEER. This CDR3 is 17 amino acids long. The V end was cut by 2 bases, the J end by 6 bases, with 22 bases between. This same sample was also part of a study on human thymus T cells. That source adds: Resections removed during corrective heart surgery provided the thymus tissue used. Both thymic and peripheral blood repertoires showed apparently biased V and J usage. As related research reported, thymic repertoires overlapped highly among unrelated individuals.

The chain uses TRBV4-3 and TRBJ1-1, with unresolved D. This clonotype was sampled from a boy under two years old with a congenital heart defect. Sequencing was performed on thymocytes. The CDR3 is CASSQYPGKEEDAEAFF. CDR3 nucleotide sequence: TGCGCCAGCAGCCAATACCCGGGGAAGGAGGAGGACGCTGAAGCTTTCTTT.